This T cell receptor (delta chain) emerged from a study of γδ T cells in repeated Plasmodium falciparum infection (dated by TCRdb to the early 2020s). About the full investigation: In the natural-infection arm, Malian children exposed to intense seasonal malaria transmission were enrolled and compared against age and gender matched Australian children. Four controlled human malaria infections were administered to several malaria-naive U.S. adults over around 600 days by bites from P. falciparum NF54-infected Anopheles stephensi mosquitoes. Samples from controlled-infection subjects were taken at baseline, right before selected infections, and 21 days after each infection. Malian gammadelta TCR repertoires were analysed cross-sectionally during no-transmission periods and were analysed longitudinally across acute febrile malaria episodes. In the study, the shaping of the human gammadelta T cell repertoire by repeated Plasmodium falciparum infection was examined using natural infection in Mali and controlled human malaria infection. General study outcomes and caveats: Because the controlled-infection cohort was small, analysis of inter-individual variability in gammadelta T cell responses was limited. In Vdelta2-negative, largely Vdelta1+, gammadelta TCR repertoires, repeated controlled infections appeared to drive waves of new clonotype selection. A highly stable polyclonal repertoire over time and infection, with many inter-individual overlapping TCRgamma sequences, was shown by Vgamma9/Vdelta2+ TCR repertoires. Vdelta2-negative gammadelta TCR repertoires from Malian children appeared more clonally expanded, less diverse and less shared than those of Australian children. The Malian cohort was drawn from a small rural village made up mostly of one ethnic group, which limits generalizability.

For bulk TCR repertoire analysis, Vgamma9/Vdelta2+ and Vdelta2-negative gammadelta T cell populations were isolated by flow sorting from peripheral blood mononuclear cells. To prepare the library, multiplex PCR was applied. The instrument was an Illumina MiSeq. Each sorted gammadelta T cell sample was sequenced for both the TCR gamma (TRG) and TCR delta (TRD) chains. As for how the authors treated the data: Repertoire analyses included clonotype tree plots, accumulated frequency of the top 20 clonotypes, diversity index (DI) and D75 metrics. After TCRdb called clones again from the public reads with CATT, rows with identical DNA were merged. TCRdb assigned the V and J calls; the authors' analysis was not used. This sample has 80,000 to 95,000 delta-chain clones in its table, and 1.4% to 1.5% of those were observed once. The ten largest make up roughly 9.5% of the sample. The junction shows trimming of 1 base on V and 0 bases on J, and the gene matches do not reach 20 bases of it. As encoded in the germline V gene (reference sequence), CDR1 is TVYSNPD while CDR2 is GDNSRS. The CDR3 goes from the cysteine to the phenylalanine over 20 residues. Only the CDR3 portion is preserved as DNA: 60 bases, with reading frame beginning at the first base.

This clone was counted at least ten times. This clone's antigen is unknown. Since a far larger clone is one base different, this is likely a read error. Other DNA sequences of this sample code for an identical CDR3. Sequencing input: gamma-delta T cells from blood. The source is a pool of human donors (malaria-infected and uninfected, not separated). The chain uses TRDV3 and TRDJ1, and 10 bases in between align with TRDD3. The nucleotide sequence reads as follows: TGTGCCTTTATTGGTCCTCGGTACTGGGGGATTTCAAAGTACACCGATAAACTCATCTTT. Its translation is CAFIGPRYWGISKYTDKLIF.